This T cell receptor beta chain was retrieved from a study of human T cells and chemical hapten exposure (TCRdb year 2021). Background on the whole study: For sensitization, 2% DPC in acetone was applied to an approximately 2 cm by approximately 2 cm area of upper inner arm skin. Alopecia areata with under or over 50% scalp involvement, alopecia totalis and alopecia universalis were represented in the patient cohort, which was mostly female. Libraries were pooled for sequencing, and per-sample TCR yields varied mainly because of small differences in library volumes within the pool. Blood for TCR sequencing was provided by twenty-nine alopecia patients at one to four time points (pre-sensitization, 2, 6 and 24 weeks). In alopecia patients, the study followed how the peripheral blood TCR repertoire changed in vivo over primary and secondary sensitization to diphenylcyclopropenone (DPC), a hapten. Patient blood was sampled pre-sensitization (week 0) and at 2, 6 and about 24 weeks after DPC sensitization. Weekly therapeutic DPC doses were additionally applied to the scalp of patients throughout the roughly 22-week study period. For every blood RNA sample, sequencing covered both the TCR alpha and TCR beta chains. Patch testing on the upper back used Finn chambers containing 0.01% DPC, with scoring done after 6 days according to International Contact Dermatitis Research Group standards.

This clonotype was seen many times. Its antigen is unknown. There are no base qualities to consult, and no much larger clone falls within one base. Findings and caveats that apply to the study as a whole: Patch test score was positively correlated with the number of PT1 expanded TCRs, with significance at thresholds 8, 16 and 32 but not at 4. Significantly more large CDR3 similarity clusters were formed by expanded TCRs than by pre-sensitization or healthy control sets, consistent with antigen-driven responses. Repeated subsampling changed both the strength of the expansion versus patch-test correlation and the threshold at which that correlation became significant. DPC sensitization did not change how many TCRs were above 1 in 1000 frequency, and no evidence was found of alterations in global repertoire structure. All patients had alopecia, a presumed autoimmune disease, so their immune response might differ from that of healthy individuals.

CDR1 and CDR2, per the germline V gene (reference sequence), are LNHNV and YYDKDF. The CDR3 starts with the cysteine, ends with the phenylalanine, and has 12 residues. Only the CDR3 DNA stays, 36 bases, in frame from base 1. The germline ends are 3 bases apart after V is trimmed by 0 bases and J by 4 bases. Library creation used RACE. TCRdb names NextSeq 500 as the instrument used. During library preparation, unique molecular identifiers were attached to individual cDNA molecules so that TCRs could be counted quantitatively and reproducibly. The original pipeline was this. A median of about 87,000 TCRs per sample was observed, with a range of about 20,000 to 700,000. The Decombinator software suite was used to annotate the V, J and CDR3 of the TCR reads. Every sample was subsampled to the same number of TCRs (28,000) for the PS versus PT1 abundance plots. Expanded TCRs were defined as absent before sensitization and observed at least eight times at the 2-week time point. TCRdb applied fastp at Q25 and MiXCR to the public reads, then kept only in-frame beta chains. Entries are consolidated by CDR3 protein sequence, retaining the most common genes and DNA. The V and J calls here are based on TCRdb, not the publication. A total of under 40,000 distinct CDR3 sequences appear in this sample, 9% to 12% of them only once. The ten biggest clones cover around a quarter of the sample.

Explained via the paper, the time point label denotes: pre-sensitization, week 0. What the treatment or condition label conveys for this sample: therapeutic diphenylcyclopropenone sensitization with weekly scalp DPC. Unfractionated whole blood was collected in Tempus Blood RNA tubes, and total RNA was extracted from that blood. At every patch-test visit, the blood draw took place before the patch test was put on. Patients were considered eligible if aged 18 to 70, diagnosed with alopecia and deemed suitable for DPC therapy, and patients were excluded if pregnant. This chain is built from TRBV15 and TRBJ2-5, with no reliable assignment of the D segment. Source: whole blood, taken in connection with sensitization to the hapten diphenylcyclopropenone (DPC). This receptor was obtained from a man aged 50 or older with alopecia areata. Some clones in this sample may be carry-over from other donors' samples. The DNA reads as follows: TGTGCCACCAGCAGAGATGTAGAGACCCAGTACTTC. Its amino acids are CATSRDVETQYF.